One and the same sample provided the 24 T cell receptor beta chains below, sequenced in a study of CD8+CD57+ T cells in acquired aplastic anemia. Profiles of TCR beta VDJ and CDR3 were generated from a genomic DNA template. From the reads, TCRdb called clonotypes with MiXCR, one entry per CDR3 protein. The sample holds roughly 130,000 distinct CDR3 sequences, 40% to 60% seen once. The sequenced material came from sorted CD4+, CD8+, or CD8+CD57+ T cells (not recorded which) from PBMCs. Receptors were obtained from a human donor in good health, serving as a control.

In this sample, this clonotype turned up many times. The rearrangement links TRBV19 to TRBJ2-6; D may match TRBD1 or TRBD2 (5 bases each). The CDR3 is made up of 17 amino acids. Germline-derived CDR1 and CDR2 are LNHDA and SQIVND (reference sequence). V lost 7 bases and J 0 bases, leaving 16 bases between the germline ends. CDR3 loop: CASMPPGRLSGANVLTF. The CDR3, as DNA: TGTGCCAGTATGCCCCCGGGACGGCTCTCTGGGGCCAACGTCCTGACTTTC.

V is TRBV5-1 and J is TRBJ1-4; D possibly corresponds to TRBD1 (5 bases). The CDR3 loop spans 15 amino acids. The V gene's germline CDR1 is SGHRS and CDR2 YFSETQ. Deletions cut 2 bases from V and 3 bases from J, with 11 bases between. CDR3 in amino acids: CASSFNRPANEKLFF. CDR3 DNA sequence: TGCGCCAGCAGCTTTAACAGGCCGGCTAATGAAAAACTGTTTTTT.

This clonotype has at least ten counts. For the CDR3, the DNA is TGTGCCAGCAGCTTAGCGCAGGGCGGCGTGGCTTTCTTT. It translates to CASSLAQGGVAFF. The V call is TRBV7-2, the J call TRBJ1-1; maybe TRBD1 (5 bases). Deletions cut 0 bases from V and 11 bases from J, with 13 bases between. From germline, CDR1 is SGHTA and CDR2 FQGNSA. This CDR3 is 13 amino acids long.

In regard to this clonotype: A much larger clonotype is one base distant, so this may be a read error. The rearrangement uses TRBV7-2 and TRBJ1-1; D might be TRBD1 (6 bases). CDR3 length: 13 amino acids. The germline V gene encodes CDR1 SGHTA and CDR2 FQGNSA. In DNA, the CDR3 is TGCGCCAGCAGCCGCCAGGGGAACACTGGAGCTTTCTTT. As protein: CASSRQGNTGAFF.

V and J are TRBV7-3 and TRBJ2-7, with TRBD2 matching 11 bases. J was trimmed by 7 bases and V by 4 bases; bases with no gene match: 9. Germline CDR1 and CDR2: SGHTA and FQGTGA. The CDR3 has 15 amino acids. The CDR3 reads CASSSPTSGVVEQYF. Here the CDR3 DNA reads TGTGCCAGCAGCTCCCCGACTAGCGGGGTTGTGGAGCAGTACTTC.

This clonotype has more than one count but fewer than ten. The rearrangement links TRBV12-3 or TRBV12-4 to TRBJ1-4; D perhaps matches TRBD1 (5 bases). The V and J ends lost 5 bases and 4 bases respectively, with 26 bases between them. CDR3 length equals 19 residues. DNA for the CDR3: TGTGCCAGCAGTCCAGCACCAGTATCGAACTTTAGGGGTAATGAAAAACTGTTTTTT. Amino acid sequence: CASSPAPVSNFRGNEKLFF.

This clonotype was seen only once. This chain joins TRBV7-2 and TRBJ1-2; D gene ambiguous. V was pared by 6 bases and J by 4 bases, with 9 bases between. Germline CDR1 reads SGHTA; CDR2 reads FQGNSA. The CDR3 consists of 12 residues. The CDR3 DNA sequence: TGTGCCAGCAGTGATCTCGTCTATGGCTACACCTTC. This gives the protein CASSDLVYGYTF.

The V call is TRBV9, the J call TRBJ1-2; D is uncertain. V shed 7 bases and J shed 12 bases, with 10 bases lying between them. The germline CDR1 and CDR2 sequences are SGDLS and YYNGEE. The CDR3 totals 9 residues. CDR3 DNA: TGTGCCAGCGGACCTGGAAACACCTTC. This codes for CASGPGNTF.

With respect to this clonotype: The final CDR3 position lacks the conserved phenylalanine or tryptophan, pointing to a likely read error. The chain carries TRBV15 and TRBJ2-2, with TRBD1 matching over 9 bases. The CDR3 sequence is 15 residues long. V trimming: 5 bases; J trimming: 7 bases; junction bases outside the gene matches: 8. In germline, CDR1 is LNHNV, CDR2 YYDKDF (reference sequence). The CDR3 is CATSGLTGGVGELFS. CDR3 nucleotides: TGTGCCACCAGCGGATTGACAGGGGGAGTCGGGGAGCTGTTTTCT.

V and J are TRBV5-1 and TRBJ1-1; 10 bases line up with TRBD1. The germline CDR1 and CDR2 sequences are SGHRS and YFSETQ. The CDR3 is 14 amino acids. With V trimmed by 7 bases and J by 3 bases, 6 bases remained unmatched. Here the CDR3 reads CASRSGTGDTEAFF. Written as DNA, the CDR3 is TGCGCCAGCCGATCCGGGACAGGGGACACTGAAGCTTTCTTT.

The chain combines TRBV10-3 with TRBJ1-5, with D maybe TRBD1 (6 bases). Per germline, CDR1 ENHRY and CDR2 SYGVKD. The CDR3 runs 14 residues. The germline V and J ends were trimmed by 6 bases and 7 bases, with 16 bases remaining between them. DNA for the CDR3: TGTGCCATCAGGGGGCAGGGGAGTATGCAGCCCCAGCATTTT. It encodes CAIRGQGSMQPQHF.

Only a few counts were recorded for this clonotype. The CDR3 DNA sequence: TGTGCCAGCGTGGACAGCCGAAATTCACCCCTCCACTTT. Its protein product is CASVDSRNSPLHF. The chain couples TRBV2 to TRBJ1-6; possibly TRBD1 for D (6 bases). V lost 8 bases and J lost 7, with 12 bases in between. The germline V gene encodes CDR1 SNHLY and CDR2 FYNNEI. This CDR3 spans 13 amino acids.

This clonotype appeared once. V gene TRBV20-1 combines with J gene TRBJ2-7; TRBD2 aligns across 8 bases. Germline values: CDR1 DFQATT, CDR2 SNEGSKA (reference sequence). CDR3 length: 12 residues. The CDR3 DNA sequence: TGCAGCCCACTAGCGGTTACCTACGAGCAGTACTTC. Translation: CSPLAVTYEQYF.

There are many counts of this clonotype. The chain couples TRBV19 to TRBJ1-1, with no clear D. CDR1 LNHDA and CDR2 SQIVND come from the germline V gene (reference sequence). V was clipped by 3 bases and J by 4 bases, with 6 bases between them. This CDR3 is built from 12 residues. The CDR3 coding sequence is TGTGCCAGTAGTATTAGGAGCACTGAAGCTTTCTTT. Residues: CASSIRSTEAFF. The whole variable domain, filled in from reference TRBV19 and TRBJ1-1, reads DGGITQSPKYLFRKEGQNVTLSCEQNLNHDAMYWYRQDPGQGLRLIYYSQIVNDFQKGDIAEGYSVSREKKESFPLTVTSAQKNPTAFYLCASSIRSTEAFFGQGTRLTVV.

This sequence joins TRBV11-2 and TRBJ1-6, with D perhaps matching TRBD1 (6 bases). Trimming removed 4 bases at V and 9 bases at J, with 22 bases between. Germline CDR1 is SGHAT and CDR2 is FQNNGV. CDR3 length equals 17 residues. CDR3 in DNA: TGTGCCAGCAGCTATACTACAGGGATGGGGGCCGGTTCACCCCTCCACTTT. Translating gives CASSYTTGMGAGSPLHF.

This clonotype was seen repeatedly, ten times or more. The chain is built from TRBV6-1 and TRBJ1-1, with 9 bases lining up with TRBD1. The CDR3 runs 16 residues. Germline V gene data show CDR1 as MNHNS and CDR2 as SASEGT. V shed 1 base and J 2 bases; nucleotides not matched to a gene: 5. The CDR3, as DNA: TGTGCCAGCAGTGAAGGTAGGACAGGGGTAAACACTGAAGCTTTCTTT. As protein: CASSEGRTGVNTEAFF.

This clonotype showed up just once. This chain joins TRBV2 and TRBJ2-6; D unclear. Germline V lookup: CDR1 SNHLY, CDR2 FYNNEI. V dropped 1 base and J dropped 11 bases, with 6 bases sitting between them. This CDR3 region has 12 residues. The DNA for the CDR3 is TGTGCCAGCAGTGAAGGGCCCGACGTCCTGACTTTC. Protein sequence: CASSEGPDVLTF.

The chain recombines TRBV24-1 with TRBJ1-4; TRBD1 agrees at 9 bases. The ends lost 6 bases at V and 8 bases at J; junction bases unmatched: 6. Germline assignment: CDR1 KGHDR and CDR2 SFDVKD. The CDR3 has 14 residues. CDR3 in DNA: TGTGCCACCAGTTTACAGGGGGCAGGAGAAAAACTGTTTTTT. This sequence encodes CATSLQGAGEKLFF.

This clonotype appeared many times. CDR3 residues: CASGRDLKEYSYGYTF. The DNA for the CDR3 is TGTGCCAGCGGCCGTGACCTAAAGGAATACAGCTATGGCTACACCTTC. The rearrangement uses TRBV7-2 and TRBJ1-2; unclear D gene. The germline V gene has CDR1 SGHTA and CDR2 FQGNSA. The CDR3 covers 16 residues. V was cut by 8 bases and J by 4 bases, with 23 bases left in between.

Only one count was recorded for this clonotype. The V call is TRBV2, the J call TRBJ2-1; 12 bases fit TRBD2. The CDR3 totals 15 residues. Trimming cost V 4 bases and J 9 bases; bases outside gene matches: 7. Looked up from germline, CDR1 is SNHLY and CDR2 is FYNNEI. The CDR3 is CASSGLAGGLAEQFF. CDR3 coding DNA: TGTGCCAGCAGTGGGCTAGCGGGGGGGCTGGCTGAGCAGTTCTTC.

The CDR3 sequence: CASRPGTGVREETQYF. The CDR3 region has the DNA TGCGCCAGCAGGCCGGGGACAGGGGTGAGGGAAGAGACCCAGTACTTC. The chain employs TRBV4-3 and TRBJ2-5; 10 nucleotides line up with TRBD1. Per germline, CDR1 LGHNA and CDR2 YSLEER. The J segment lost 3 bases and the V segment lost 6 bases, leaving 10 bases of the junction unmatched. The CDR3 extends over 16 amino acids.

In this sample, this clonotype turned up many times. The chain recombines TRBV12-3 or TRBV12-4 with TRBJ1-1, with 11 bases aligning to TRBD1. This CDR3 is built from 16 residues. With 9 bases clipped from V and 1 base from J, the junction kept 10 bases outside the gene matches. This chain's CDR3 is CASSPGQGAPNTEAFF. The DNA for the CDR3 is TGTGCCAGTTCCCCCGGACAGGGGGCACCGAACACTGAAGCTTTCTTT.

In nucleotides, the CDR3 is TGCAGCGTTGAAACAGGAGTCTATGGCTACACCTTC. This codes for CSVETGVYGYTF. The chain recombines TRBV29-1 with TRBJ1-2, with a weak D call TRBD1 (5 bases). Germline-derived CDR1 and CDR2 are SQVTM and ANQGSEA. The V gene lost 2 bases and the J gene lost 4 bases, with 8 bases spanning the gap. This CDR3 is 12 amino acids long.

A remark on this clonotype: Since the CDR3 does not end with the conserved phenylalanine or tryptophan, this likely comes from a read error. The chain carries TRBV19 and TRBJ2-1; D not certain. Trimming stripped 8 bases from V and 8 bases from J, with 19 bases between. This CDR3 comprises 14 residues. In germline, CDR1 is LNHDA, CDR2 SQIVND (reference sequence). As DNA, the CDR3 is TGTGCCAGTTTGGACCCTCGCATTCACGATGAGCAGTTCTCC. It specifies CASLDPRIHDEQFS.